The rows below give T cell receptor beta chains drawn from one sample of a study of CD8 T cells in ankylosing spondylitis. A single record per CDR3 protein comes from TCRdb applying MiXCR to the 5' RACE reads. The repertoire holds around 150,000 distinct CDR3 sequences, with around 16% as singletons. Sequenced: blood, either unsorted or a sorted T cell fraction (not recorded which). Every receptor here comes from a male donor with ankylosing spondylitis or in good health (not recorded which). CDR3s include the opening cysteine and the closing phenylalanine or tryptophan. The D gene is left open where the match is weak. Size is omitted from some rows. Given values are once, few, many or a class for expanded clones.

J	D	size	V	DNA	CDR3
TRBJ2-2	NA	many	TRBV28	TGTGCCAGCAGCTTAGACAGTCGCGGGGAGCTGTTTTTT	CASSLDSRGELFF
TRBJ1-2	NA	NA	TRBV6-5	TGTGCCAGCAGTTACCTGACACAGGGAGCCTATGGCTACACCTTC	CASSYLTQGAYGYTF
TRBJ2-3	NA	few	TRBV10-3	TGTGCCATCAGGGATAACAGACAGGACAGAGATACGCAGTATTTT	CAIRDNRQDRDTQYF
TRBJ1-2	NA	NA	TRBV30	TGTGCCTTTGCCACCGGCAGGGCGGGTTCCTATGGCTACACCTTC	CAFATGRAGSYGYTF
TRBJ2-5	NA	few	TRBV24-1	TGTGCCACCAGTGATGCCGGGACCCAAGAGACCCAGTACTTC	CATSDAGTQETQYF
TRBJ1-6	NA	many	TRBV20-1	TGCAGTGCTACGGGGGCTAATAATTCACCCCTCCACTTT	CSATGANNSPLHF
TRBJ2-1	NA	few	TRBV5-1	TGCGCCAGCAGCTTGGGAACCCTCGGGGCACGGGATGAGCAGTTCTTC	CASSLGTLGARDEQFF
TRBJ1-5	TRBD1	few	TRBV28	TGTGCCAGCAGATCGGGACAGGGAAACAATCAGCCCCAGCATTTT	CASRSGQGNNQPQHF
TRBJ2-7	TRBD1	NA	TRBV27	TGTGCCAGCAGCAATTTACAGGGGTACGAGCAGTACTTC	CASSNLQGYEQYF
TRBJ2-1	NA	once	TRBV5-1	TGCGCCAGCAGCTTTACAGGAACGGGGCCCAATGAGCAGTTCTTC	CASSFTGTGPNEQFF
TRBJ2-2	NA	many	TRBV6-5	TGTGCCAGCAGTTACCCTCACGAGAACACCGGGGAGCTGTTTTTT	CASSYPHENTGELFF
TRBJ1-3	NA	NA	TRBV28	TGTGCCAGCAGTCCGACAGTCCGCGGAAACACCGTATATTTT	CASSPTVRGNTVYF
TRBJ1-1	NA	NA	TRBV6-5	TGTGCCAGCAGCTCGACACCGATTGAAGCTTTCTTT	CASSSTPIEAFF
TRBJ2-5	TRBD1	few	TRBV6-6	TGTGCCAGCAGTTACAACGGACAGGGAGGAGAGACCCAGTACTTC	CASSYNGQGGETQYF
TRBJ2-3	TRBD1	NA	TRBV27	TGTGCCAGCAGTCCAGGGACAGGGGGTGATACGCAGTATTTT	CASSPGTGGDTQYF
TRBJ2-1	TRBD1	NA	TRBV18	TGTGCCAGCTCGGAACAGGGGGGTTCCTACAATGAGCAGTTCTTC	CASSEQGGSYNEQFF
TRBJ2-2	NA	NA	TRBV10-2	TGCGCCAGCAGTGAGTTGGGCGGGACGCTCGCCGGGGAGCTGTTTTTT	CASSELGGTLAGELFF
TRBJ2-1	TRBD1	many	TRBV28	TGTGCCAGCAGTCAACCGGGACAGATAGGCAATGAGCAGTTCTTC	CASSQPGQIGNEQFF
TRBJ2-3	TRBD2	many	TRBV7-2	TGTGCCAGCAGCACTAGCGGGGTCACAGATACGCAGTATTTT	CASSTSGVTDTQYF
TRBJ1-1	TRBD1	many	TRBV19	TGTGCCAGTACTCTCGACAGGGACACTGAAGCTTTCTTT	CASTLDRDTEAFF
TRBJ2-1	TRBD2	NA	TRBV20-1	TGCAGTGCTAGCGGTGGGGCCACTGGCGGGAGCTCCTACAATGAGCAGTTCTTC	CSASGGATGGSSYNEQFF
TRBJ1-1	NA	few	TRBV7-9	TGTGCCAGCACCTCTGGTGATATGAACACTGAAGCTTTCTTT	CASTSGDMNTEAFF
TRBJ2-3	TRBD2	few	TRBV6-5	TGTGCCAGCAGTTACAGCGGGAGGGAAACAGATACGCAGTATTTT	CASSYSGRETDTQYF
TRBJ2-1	NA	NA	TRBV18	TGTGCCAGCTCAGCCGGACTACGCGATGAGCAGTTCTTC	CASSAGLRDEQFF